The clone carrying this T cell receptor (beta chain) was recorded at least ten times. Its antigen is still unknown. Quantitative 5'-RACE with molecular barcodes was used to make the TCR beta libraries. In TCRdb, the 5' RACE reads were re-called with MiXCR into one record per CDR3 protein. The sample has some 200,000 distinct CDR3 sequences, over 15% seen once; the top ten hold roughly 4.5%. The sample comes from a study of CD8 T cells in ankylosing spondylitis. Study-level results: Within matched ankylosing spondylitis synovial fluid, disease-linked clones were reportedly significantly enriched. Disease-linked clones, CD8+, were relatively rare in peripheral blood.

The CDR3 is 14 amino acids. Trimming took off 5 bases at V and 3 bases at J, with 15 bases between the two ends. Germline V gives CDR1 SQVTM, CDR2 ANQGSEA. The clonotype originates from a male donor aged 10 to 30 with ankylosing spondylitis or in good health (not recorded which). This sequence joins TRBV29-1 and TRBJ2-3; D remains ambiguous. Specimen: blood, either unsorted or a sorted T cell fraction (not recorded which). CDR3 DNA: TGCAGCGTTCTTGCGAAAGGCCGAACAGATACGCAGTATTTT. Protein sequence: CSVLAKGRTDTQYF.